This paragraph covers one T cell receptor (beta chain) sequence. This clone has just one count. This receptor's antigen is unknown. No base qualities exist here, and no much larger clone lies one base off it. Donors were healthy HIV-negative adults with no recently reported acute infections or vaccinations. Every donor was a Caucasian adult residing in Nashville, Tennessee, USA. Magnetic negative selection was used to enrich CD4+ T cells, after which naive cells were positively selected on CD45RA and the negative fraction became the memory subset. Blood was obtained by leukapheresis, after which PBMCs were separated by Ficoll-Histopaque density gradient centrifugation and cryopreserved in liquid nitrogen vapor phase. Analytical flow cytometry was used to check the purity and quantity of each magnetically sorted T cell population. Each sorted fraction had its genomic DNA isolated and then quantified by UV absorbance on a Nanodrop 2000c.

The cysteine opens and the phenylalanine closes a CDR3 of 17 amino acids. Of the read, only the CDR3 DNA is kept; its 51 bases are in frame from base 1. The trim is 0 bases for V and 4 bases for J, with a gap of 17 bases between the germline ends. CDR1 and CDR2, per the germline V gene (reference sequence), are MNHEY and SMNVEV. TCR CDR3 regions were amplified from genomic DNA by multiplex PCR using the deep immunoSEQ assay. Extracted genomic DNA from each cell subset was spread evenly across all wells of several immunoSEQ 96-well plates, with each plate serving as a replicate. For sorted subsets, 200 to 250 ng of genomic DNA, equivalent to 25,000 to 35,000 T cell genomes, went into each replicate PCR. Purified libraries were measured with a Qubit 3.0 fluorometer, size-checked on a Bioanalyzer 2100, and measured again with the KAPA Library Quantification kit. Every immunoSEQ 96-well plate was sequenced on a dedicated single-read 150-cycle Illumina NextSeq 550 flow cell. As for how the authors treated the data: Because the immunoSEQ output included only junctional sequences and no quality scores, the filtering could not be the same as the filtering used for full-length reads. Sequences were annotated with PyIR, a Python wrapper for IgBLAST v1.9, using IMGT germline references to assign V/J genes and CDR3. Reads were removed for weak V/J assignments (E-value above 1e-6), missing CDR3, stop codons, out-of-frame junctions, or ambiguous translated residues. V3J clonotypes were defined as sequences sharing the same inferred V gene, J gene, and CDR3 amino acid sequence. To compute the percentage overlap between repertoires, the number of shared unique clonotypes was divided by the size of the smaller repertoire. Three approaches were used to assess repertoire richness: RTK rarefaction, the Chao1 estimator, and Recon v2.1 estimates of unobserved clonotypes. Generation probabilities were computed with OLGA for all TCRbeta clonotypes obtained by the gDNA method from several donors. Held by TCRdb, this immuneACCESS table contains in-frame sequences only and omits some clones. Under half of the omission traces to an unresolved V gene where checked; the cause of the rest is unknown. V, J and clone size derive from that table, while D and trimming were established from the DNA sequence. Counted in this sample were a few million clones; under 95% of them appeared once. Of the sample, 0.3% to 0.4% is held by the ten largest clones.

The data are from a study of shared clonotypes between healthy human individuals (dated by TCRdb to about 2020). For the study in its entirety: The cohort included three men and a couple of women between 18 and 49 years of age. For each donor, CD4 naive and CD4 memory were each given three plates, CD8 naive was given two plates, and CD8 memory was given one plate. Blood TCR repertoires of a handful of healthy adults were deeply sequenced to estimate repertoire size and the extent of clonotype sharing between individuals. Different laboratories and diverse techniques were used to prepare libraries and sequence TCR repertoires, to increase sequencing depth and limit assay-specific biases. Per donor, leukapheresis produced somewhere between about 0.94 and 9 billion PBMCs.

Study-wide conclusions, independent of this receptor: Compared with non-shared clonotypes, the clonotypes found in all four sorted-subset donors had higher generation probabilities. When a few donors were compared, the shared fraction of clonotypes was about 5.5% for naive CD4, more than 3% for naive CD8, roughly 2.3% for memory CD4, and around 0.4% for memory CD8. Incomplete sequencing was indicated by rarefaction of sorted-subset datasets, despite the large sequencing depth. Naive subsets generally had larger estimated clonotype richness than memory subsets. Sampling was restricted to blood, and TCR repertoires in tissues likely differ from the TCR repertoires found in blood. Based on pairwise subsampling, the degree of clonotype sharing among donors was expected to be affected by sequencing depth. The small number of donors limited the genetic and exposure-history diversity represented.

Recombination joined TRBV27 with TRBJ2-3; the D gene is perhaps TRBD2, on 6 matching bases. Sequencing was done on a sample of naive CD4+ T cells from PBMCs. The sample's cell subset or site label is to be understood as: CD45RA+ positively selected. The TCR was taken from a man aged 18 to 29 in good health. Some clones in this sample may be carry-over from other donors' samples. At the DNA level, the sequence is TGTGCCAGCAGTTTATCGGGTCGTCCGGGAGTCCCAGATACGCAGTATTTT. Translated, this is CASSLSGRPGVPDTQYF.